This T cell receptor beta chain was observed in a study of shared clonotypes between healthy human individuals. Measured with immunoSEQ multiplex PCR; TCRdb has only the in-frame clones, and not every one. The sample records roughly 510,000 clones, nearly 80% being singletons. This clone was recorded once. Looked up from germline, CDR1 is ENHRY and CDR2 is SYGVKD. The CDR3 is 13 amino acids. V was cut by 2 bases and J by 6 bases, with 9 bases left in between. The chain recombines TRBV10-3 with TRBJ2-3; D perhaps matches TRBD2 (5 bases). The sample taken for sequencing was PBMCs. The sequence was obtained from a woman in her 40s in good health. Some clones in this sample may be carry-over from other donors' samples. The CDR3, as DNA: TGTGCCATCAGTGAGGGGAGCTGGGATACGCAGTATTTT. Protein product: CAISEGSWDTQYF.